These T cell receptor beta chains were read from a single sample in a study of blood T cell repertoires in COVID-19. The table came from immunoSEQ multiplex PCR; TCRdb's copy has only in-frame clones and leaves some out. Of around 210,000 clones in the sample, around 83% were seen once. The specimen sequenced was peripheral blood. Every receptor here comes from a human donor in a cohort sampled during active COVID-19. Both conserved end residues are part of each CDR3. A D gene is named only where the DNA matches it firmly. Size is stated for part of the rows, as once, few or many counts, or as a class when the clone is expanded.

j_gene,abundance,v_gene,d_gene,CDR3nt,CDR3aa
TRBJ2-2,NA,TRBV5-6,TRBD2,TGTGCCAGCAGCCTAGCGGGAGCTAATACCGGGGAGCTGTTTTTT,CASSLAGANTGELFF
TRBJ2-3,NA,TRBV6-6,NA,TGTGCCAGCAGCCCTCGTACAGATACGCAGTATTTT,CASSPRTDTQYF
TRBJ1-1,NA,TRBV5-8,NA,TGTGCCAGCAGCCGAGGAAACGGGGTTTTGTTGGACACTGAAGCTTTCTTT,CASSRGNGVLLDTEAFF
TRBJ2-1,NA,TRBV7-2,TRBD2,TGTGCCAGCAGCTTACGCGGGAGAAGGAATGAGCAGTTCTTC,CASSLRGRRNEQFF
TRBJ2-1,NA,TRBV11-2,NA,TGTGCCAGCAGCCCGCTCAGGGTCAATGAGCAGTTCTTC,CASSPLRVNEQFF
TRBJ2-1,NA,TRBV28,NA,TGTGCCAGCAGTTTAGTAGACGGGATCAGCTCCTACAATGAGCAGTTCTTC,CASSLVDGISSYNEQFF
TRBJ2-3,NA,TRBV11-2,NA,TGTGCCAGCAGCTTGACAGGGGGCCGCGGGAGGGCCTGGGAAACGCAGTATTTT,CASSLTGGRGRAWETQYF
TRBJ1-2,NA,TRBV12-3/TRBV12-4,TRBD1,TGTGCCAGCAGGGGACAGTCTAACTATGGCTACACCTTC,CASRGQSNYGYTF
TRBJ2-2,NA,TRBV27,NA,TGTGCCAGCATAAAGACAGGCGCGAACACCGGGGAGCTGTTTTTT,CASIKTGANTGELFF
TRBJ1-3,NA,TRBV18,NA,TGTGCCAGCTCCCCGGGGCAGGGGAGAAACACCATATATTTT,CASSPGQGRNTIYF
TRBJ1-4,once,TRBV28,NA,TGTGCCAGCAGTTTATCTGATGAAAAACTGTTTTTT,CASSLSDEKLFF
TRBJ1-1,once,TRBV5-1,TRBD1,TGCGCCAGCAGCTTGGCCCGGACAGGGGGCACTGAAGCTTTCTTT,CASSLARTGGTEAFF
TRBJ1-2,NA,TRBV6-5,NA,TGTGCCAGCCTGTGGGGGGGGGCTCTATATGGCTACACCTTC,CASLWGGALYGYTF
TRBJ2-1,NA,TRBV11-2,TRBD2,TGTGCCAGCAGGCCCGGGACTAGCTACATTGCAAGGCAGTTCTTC,CASRPGTSYIARQFF
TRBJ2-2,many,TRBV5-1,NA,TGCGCCAGCAGCCTCCGGACGGGGACCGGGGAGCTGTTTTTT,CASSLRTGTGELFF
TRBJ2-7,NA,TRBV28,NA,TGTGCCAGCAGTTTGTGGGGCAAGGGGAACGAGCAGTACTTC,CASSLWGKGNEQYF
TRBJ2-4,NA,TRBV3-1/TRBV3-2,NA,TGTGCCAGCAGCCAAGTTGTGACAGGAGCCAAAAACATTCAGTACTTC,CASSQVVTGAKNIQYF
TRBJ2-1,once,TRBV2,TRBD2,TGTGCCAGCAGTGAATTGACTAGCGGGAGCGATGAGCAGTTCTTC,CASSELTSGSDEQFF
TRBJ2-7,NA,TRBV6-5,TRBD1,TGTGCCACCCGGGGAGGAGGGACAGGCTACGAGCAGTACTTC,CATRGGGTGYEQYF
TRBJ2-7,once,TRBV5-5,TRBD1,TGTGCCAGCAGCTCAGAGAACAGGGGGCGATACGAGCAGTACTTC,CASSSENRGRYEQYF
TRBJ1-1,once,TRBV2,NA,TGTGCCAGCAGTGGCCGCAGATTGAACACTGAAGCTTTCTTT,CASSGRRLNTEAFF